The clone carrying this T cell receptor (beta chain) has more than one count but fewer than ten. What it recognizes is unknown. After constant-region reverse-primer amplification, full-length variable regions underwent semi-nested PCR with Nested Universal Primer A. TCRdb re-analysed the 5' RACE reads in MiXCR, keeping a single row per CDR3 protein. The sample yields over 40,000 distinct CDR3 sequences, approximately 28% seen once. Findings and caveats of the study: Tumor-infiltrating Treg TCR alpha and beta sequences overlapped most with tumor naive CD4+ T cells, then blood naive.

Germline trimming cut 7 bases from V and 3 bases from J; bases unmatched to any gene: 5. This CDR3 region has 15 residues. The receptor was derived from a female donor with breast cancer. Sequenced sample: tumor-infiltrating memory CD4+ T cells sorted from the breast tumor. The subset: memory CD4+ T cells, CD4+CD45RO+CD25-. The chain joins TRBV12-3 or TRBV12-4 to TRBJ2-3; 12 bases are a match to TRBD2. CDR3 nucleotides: TGTGCCAGCACCTTACTAGCGGGGGGAACAGATACGCAGTATTTT. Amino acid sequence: CASTLLAGGTDTQYF.